Following are 32 T cell receptor beta chains from one sample sequenced in a study of T-cell memory formation after mild COVID-19. MiXCR, run by TCRdb on the 5' RACE reads, gives a single entry per CDR3 protein. Found here are fewer than 700,000 distinct CDR3 sequences, roughly a fifth of them singletons; the top ten hold around 9.2%. Sequencing was carried out using PBMCs or a T cell subset sorted from them (not recorded which). Every receptor here comes from an adult woman who had mild COVID-19 (a few samples of this study predate the infection). Cell type and time point are not known.

In this sample, this clonotype turned up once. V is TRBV23-1 and J is TRBJ2-2, with 7 bases fitting TRBD1. TRBV23-1 is classed as an ORF, of uncertain function. With V trimmed by 7 bases and J by 3 bases, 14 bases remained unmatched. This CDR3 is 17 amino acids long. CDR3 DNA: TGCGCCAGCAATTGGGACCGCAGGGGGTTGGACACCGGGGAGCTGTTTTTT. Protein sequence: CASNWDRRGLDTGELFF.

This clonotype was seen repeatedly, ten times or more. The chain recombines TRBV20-1 with TRBJ1-1; D unclear. The CDR3 extends over 13 amino acids. The V end lost 5 bases, the J end lost 4 bases, and 14 bases lay between the germline ends. Germline lookup yields CDR1 DFQATT and CDR2 SNEGSKA (reference sequence). For the CDR3, the DNA is TGCAGTGCTCTAGGGCAGCTTGGCACTGAAGCTTTCTTT. Protein: CSALGQLGTEAFF.

The rearrangement uses TRBV7-3 and TRBJ1-1, with TRBD1 identical over 7 bases. V shed 4 bases and J 5 bases; nucleotides not matched to a gene: 10. The CDR3 contains 15 residues. Germline values: CDR1 SGHTA, CDR2 FQGTGA. The DNA for the CDR3 is TGTGCCAGCAGCTCACACAGGGGTCTAGGAACTGAAGCTTTCTTT. Protein: CASSSHRGLGTEAFF.

The chain has TRBV27 and TRBJ1-2; tentative D call: TRBD1 (6 bases). Trimming removed 0 bases from V and 6 bases from J, with 14 bases in between. CDR3 length: 15 amino acids. Germline loops: CDR1 MNHEY, CDR2 SMNVEV (reference sequence). The CDR3 here is CASSLSRRGPHGYTF. CDR3 in DNA: TGTGCCAGCAGTTTATCGCGGCGGGGGCCCCATGGCTACACCTTC.

The chain combines TRBV5-1 with TRBJ1-1, with 11 positions matching TRBD1. CDR1 is SGHRS and CDR2 is YFSETQ in the germline V gene. The CDR3 totals 15 residues. Trimming at V came to 0 bases and at J to 6 bases, leaving 4 bases not matched to a gene. CDR3 region: CASSLGDRGIAEAFF. CDR3 nucleotides: TGCGCCAGCAGCTTGGGGGACAGGGGGATCGCTGAAGCTTTCTTT.

This clonotype was observed a few times. The CDR3 bases are TGTGCCAGCAGAAAAACAGGGGACTTTAATGAAAAACTGTTTTTT. Its translation is CASRKTGDFNEKLFF. The chain recombines TRBV2 with TRBJ1-4, with TRBD1 matching 7 bases. Germline assignment: CDR1 SNHLY and CDR2 FYNNEI. This CDR3 is 15 amino acids long. The V gene end was trimmed by 6 bases and the J gene end by 4 bases; junction bases not matched to a gene: 8.

The V call is TRBV4-1, the J call TRBJ2-1; a weak D match, TRBD2 (6 bases). CDR1 MGHRA and CDR2 YSYEKL come from the germline V gene. V was pared by 0 bases and J by 10 bases, with 25 bases between. The CDR3 is made up of 18 amino acids. The CDR3 bases are TGCGCCAGCAGCCAAGAGATCCGGGGACTCGCCCCTTCAGGAGAGCAGTTCTTC. This sequence encodes CASSQEIRGLAPSGEQFF.

This clonotype was seen just once. The CDR3 DNA reads TGCGCCAGCAGCCAGAGGACAGGAAGCAACTATGGCTACACCTTC. Its translation: CASSQRTGSNYGYTF. This chain joins TRBV4-1 and TRBJ1-2; 7 bases agree with TRBD1. J lost 2 bases, V lost 3 bases, and 6 bases had no gene match. Germline V gives CDR1 MGHRA, CDR2 YSYEKL. The CDR3 is 15 amino acids.

This clonotype was counted between two and nine times. This rearrangement joins TRBV29-1 to TRBJ2-2; maybe TRBD1 (5 bases). Trimming removed 6 bases at V and 7 bases at J, with 12 bases between. This CDR3 contains 12 residues. Looked up from germline, CDR1 is SQVTM and CDR2 is ANQGSEA. CDR3 in amino acids: CSVAQGYGELFF. The CDR3, as DNA: TGCAGCGTGGCGCAGGGCTACGGGGAGCTGTTTTTT.

J is TRBJ1-5 and V is TRBV15, with 9 positions matching TRBD1. V lost 2 bases, J lost 3 bases, and 5 bases stayed unmatched. Germline V gene sequence: CDR1 LNHNV, CDR2 YYDKDF (reference sequence). The CDR3 is 16 amino acids. This chain's CDR3 is CATSRTRDRDNQPQHF. The CDR3 region has the DNA TGTGCCACCAGCAGAACCCGGGACAGGGACAATCAGCCCCAGCATTTT.

The J gene is TRBJ1-2, the V gene TRBV25-1; tentative D call: TRBD1 (5 bases). Germline lookup yields CDR1 MGHDK and CDR2 SYGVNS. This CDR3 spans 13 amino acids. V dropped 1 base and J dropped 7 bases, with 10 bases sitting between them. The CDR3, as DNA: TGTGCCAGCAGTGAATCAGCCGGGGGTGGCTACACCTTC. Amino acid sequence: CASSESAGGGYTF.

The V call is TRBV3-1, the J call TRBJ2-7; 11 nucleotides line up with TRBD2. The CDR3 runs 16 residues. Germline CDR1 and CDR2: LGHDT and YNNKEL (reference sequence). V lost 4 bases to trimming and J lost 6 bases; unmatched junction nucleotides: 11. The CDR3: CASSRPLSGRAAEQYF. CDR3 nucleotides: TGTGCCAGCAGCCGTCCCCTTAGCGGGAGGGCGGCCGAGCAGTACTTC.

This clonotype turned up a few times. This rearrangement joins TRBV29-1 to TRBJ2-7; 10 nucleotides match TRBD2. J gave up 0 bases and V 5 bases, and 1 base lay outside the gene matches. Germline V gene sequence: CDR1 SQVTM, CDR2 ANQGSEA. The CDR3 is 13 amino acids. CDR3 coding DNA: TGCAGCGTTAGCGGGAGGGCCTCCTACGAGCAGTACTTC. The encoded protein is CSVSGRASYEQYF.

About this clonotype: At one of its ends the junction is not consistent with the germline gene, which may arise from a read error. The rearrangement uses TRBV5-6 and TRBJ2-7, with D unclear. The CDR3 is made up of 15 amino acids. Germline V CDR1 and CDR2: SGHDT, YYEEEE. The CDR3 is CDSSKRATRSAEQYF. The CDR3 DNA reads as TGTGACAGCAGCAAAAGAGCGACAAGAAGCGCCGAGCAGTACTTC.

This chain links TRBV5-1 with TRBJ2-3; D call uncertain. The V end was cut by 1 base, the J end by 5 bases, with 11 bases between. The germline V gene encodes CDR1 SGHRS and CDR2 YFSETQ. The CDR3 extends over 14 amino acids. Here the CDR3 DNA reads TGCGCCAGCAGCTTGAATCGAGCAGAAGATACGCAGTATTTT. This encodes CASSLNRAEDTQYF.

V usage is TRBV29-1 and J usage is TRBJ2-3; D could derive from TRBD1 or TRBD2 (5 bases each). Looked up from germline, CDR1 is SQVTM and CDR2 is ANQGSEA. The CDR3 is made up of 14 amino acids. Between the trimmed V and J ends, which lost 3 bases and 3 bases, there was a span of 13 bases. The CDR3 DNA reads TGCAGCGTTGACGGTGGGGGAAGAACAGATACGCAGTATTTT. Its protein is CSVDGGGRTDTQYF.

The rearrangement uses TRBV5-1 and TRBJ1-4; D gene unclear. The V gene lost 5 bases and the J gene lost 0 bases, with 17 bases spanning the gap. Germline CDR1 SGHRS, CDR2 YFSETQ. The CDR3 has 17 amino acids. CDR3 protein: CASRPGPAPATNEKLFF. CDR3 DNA: TGCGCCAGCAGGCCCGGGCCAGCGCCTGCAACTAATGAAAAACTGTTTTTT.

The chain uses TRBV4-3 and TRBJ2-1, with D perhaps assigned TRBD1 or TRBD2 (5 bases each). Germline V gene sequence: CDR1 LGHNA, CDR2 YSLEER. CDR3 length: 13 residues. V lost 0 bases and J lost 7, with 7 bases in between. CDR3 DNA: TGCGCCAGCAGCCAAGAATGGGGGAATGAGCAGTTCTTC. Protein product: CASSQEWGNEQFF.

The CDR3 DNA reads as TGTGCCAGCAGCCGAAGTAGAAACTATGGCTACACCTTC. This gives the protein CASSRSRNYGYTF. The genes are TRBV3-1 and TRBJ1-2; D is ambiguous. This CDR3 spans 13 amino acids. V was pared by 4 bases and J by 2 bases, with 8 bases between. The germline V gene has CDR1 LGHDT and CDR2 YNNKEL (reference sequence).

This clonotype was observed a few times. V is TRBV27 and J is TRBJ1-2; D might be TRBD1 (6 bases). The CDR3 consists of 16 residues. V was trimmed by 5 bases and J by 2 bases, leaving 18 bases between them. Germline assignment: CDR1 MNHEY and CDR2 SMNVEV (reference sequence). The CDR3 DNA reads TGTGCCAGCAGTAAACTCCGGGACAAGTACAACTATGGCTACACCTTC. The encoded protein is CASSKLRDKYNYGYTF.

This clonotype occurred a few times. The V gene is TRBV5-1, the J gene TRBJ2-1, with 7 bases identical to TRBD1. Germline values: CDR1 SGHRS, CDR2 YFSETQ. There are 15 residues in the CDR3. The ends lost 4 bases at V and 5 bases at J; junction bases unmatched: 9. CDR3 protein: CASSQDRWGHNEQFF. The CDR3 bases are TGCGCCAGCAGCCAGGACAGGTGGGGTCACAATGAGCAGTTCTTC. The full variable domain, completed using reference TRBV5-1 and TRBJ2-1, is KAGVTQTPRYLIKTRGQQVTLSCSPISGHRSVSWYQQTPGQGLQFLFEYFSETQRNKGNFPGRFSGRQFSNSRSEMNVSTLELGDSALYLCASSQDRWGHNEQFFGPGTRLTVL.

A few counts support this clonotype. V and J are TRBV5-1 and TRBJ1-2; D is unclear. The germline V and J ends were trimmed by 4 bases and 3 bases, with 13 bases remaining between them. Per the germline V gene, CDR1 is SGHRS and CDR2 is YFSETQ. The CDR3 extends over 14 amino acids. Written as DNA, the CDR3 is TGCGCCAGCAGCACGCTGATTTCTGACTATGGCTACACCTTC. Residues: CASSTLISDYGYTF. Together with reference TRBV5-1 and TRBJ1-2, the CDR3 gives the full variable domain: KAGVTQTPRYLIKTRGQQVTLSCSPISGHRSVSWYQQTPGQGLQFLFEYFSETQRNKGNFPGRFSGRQFSNSRSEMNVSTLELGDSALYLCASSTLISDYGYTFGSGTRLTVV.

This clonotype has only a few counts. The chain links TRBV9 to TRBJ2-7; the match to TRBD2 covers 7 bases. CDR1 and CDR2 (germline): SGDLS, YYNGEE. Germline trimming cut 2 bases from V and 3 bases from J; bases unmatched to any gene: 11. CDR3 length equals 16 residues. CDR3 region: CASSVGRGGLDYEQYF. DNA for the CDR3: TGTGCCAGCAGCGTGGGTCGGGGCGGACTAGACTACGAGCAGTACTTC.

V usage is TRBV7-3 and J usage is TRBJ2-5, with 9 positions matching TRBD2. V shed 4 bases, J shed 2 bases, and the junction held 11 bases outside the gene matches. CDR1 is SGHTA, CDR2 FQGTGA, per germline. The CDR3 extends over 17 amino acids. CDR3 region: CASSSGLLAGFQETQYF. The CDR3 coding sequence is TGTGCCAGCAGCTCCGGGCTGCTAGCGGGGTTTCAAGAGACCCAGTACTTC.

The sample holds a few counts of this clonotype. The CDR3 sequence is CASGLQGSNYGYTF. The DNA for the CDR3 is TGTGCCAGCGGATTACAGGGGAGTAACTATGGCTACACCTTC. The rearrangement uses TRBV6-1 and TRBJ1-2; the match to TRBD1 covers 7 bases. The CDR3 consists of 14 residues. Germline V gives CDR1 MNHNS, CDR2 SASEGT. The ends lost 8 bases at V and 1 base at J; junction bases unmatched: 7.

The chain carries TRBV10-2 and TRBJ1-1; 7 bases map to TRBD1. After removal of 2 bases from V and 5 bases from J, the junction contained 2 bases not matched to a gene. Germline V gene lookup returns CDR1 WSHSY and CDR2 SAAADI. The CDR3 totals 13 residues. The CDR3 reads CASSERGQTEAFF. The CDR3 region has the DNA TGCGCCAGCAGTGAGAGGGGGCAAACTGAAGCTTTCTTT.

This clonotype was detected only a few times. This chain uses TRBV29-1 with TRBJ2-2, with D uncertain. Per the germline V gene, CDR1 is SQVTM and CDR2 is ANQGSEA. V was pared by 8 bases and J by 0 bases, with 19 bases between. The CDR3 consists of 16 residues. Written as DNA, the CDR3 is TGCAGCTCCCCGAAGGGTTGTCAAGCGAACACCGGGGAGCTGTTTTTT. It codes for CSSPKGCQANTGELFF.

The chain is built from TRBV5-1 and TRBJ2-1, with a weak D call TRBD2 (6 bases). The CDR3 loop spans 13 amino acids. V lost 1 base and J lost 7, with 9 bases in between. CDR1 is SGHRS, CDR2 YFSETQ, per germline. The CDR3 sequence is CASSLWRGNEQFF. The DNA for the CDR3 is TGCGCCAGCAGCTTGTGGAGGGGAAATGAGCAGTTCTTC.

The J gene is TRBJ2-3, the V gene TRBV7-6; 9 nucleotides align to TRBD2. Unmatched junction bases numbered 8, after V lost 0 bases and J lost 4 bases. Germline V gene data show CDR1 as SGHVS and CDR2 as FNYEAQ. This CDR3 has 17 residues. The CDR3 sequence: CASSLARRLAAADTQYF. CDR3 DNA: TGTGCCAGCAGCTTAGCACGGCGACTAGCGGCCGCAGATACGCAGTATTTT.

This clonotype was seen a handful of times. J is TRBJ1-1 and V is TRBV7-6; no reliable D call. The CDR3 is made up of 12 amino acids. Trimming took 2 bases from V and 5 from J, leaving 6 bases between them. Germline V gene lookup returns CDR1 SGHVS and CDR2 FNYEAQ. The CDR3 sequence is CASSLLETEAFF. CDR3 nucleotide sequence: TGTGCCAGCAGCTTATTGGAGACTGAAGCTTTCTTT.

V and J are TRBV12-3 or TRBV12-4 and TRBJ2-5, with 12 nucleotides matching TRBD2. The junction had 1 base not matched to a gene; V was cut back by 4 bases and J by 7 bases. CDR3 size: 13 residues. DNA for the CDR3: TGTGCCAGCAGTTCTAGCGGGGGGGCGACCCAGTACTTC. Protein product: CASSSSGGATQYF.

V is TRBV20-1 and J is TRBJ2-7, with 15 bases that match TRBD2. The CDR3 loop spans 18 amino acids. Unmatched junction bases numbered 14, after V lost 5 bases and J lost 3 bases. Germline V gene data show CDR1 as DFQATT and CDR2 as SNEGSKA (reference sequence). CDR3 in amino acids: CSAPLPGLAGGWLYEQYF. CDR3 sequence (DNA): TGCAGTGCTCCCCTACCGGGACTAGCGGGGGGCTGGCTCTACGAGCAGTACTTC.